This T cell receptor beta chain came from a study of beta chain features in type 1 diabetes. The whole isolated RNA underwent reverse transcription, so sequencing captured expressed TCRB transcripts. Profiling relied on immunoSEQ multiplex PCR, and the TCRdb table lists in-frame clones only, not all of them. The profile shows around 280,000 clones, about 8.5% of them singletons. General study results and limits: There was a moderate but significant shortening of TCRB CDR3s in all four CD4+ subsets of Type 1 diabetes patients. For patients and controls alike, PCR might favor shorter templates to the same degree. For type 1 diabetes patients, VDJ junctions showed fewer insertions and more deletions.

On this clone itself: Its antigen is unknown.

The germline V gene encodes CDR1 SEHNR and CDR2 FQNEAQ (reference sequence). The CDR3 covers 17 residues. Germline trimming cut 3 bases from V and 6 bases from J; bases unmatched to any gene: 14. Sequenced: central memory CD4+ T cells from blood. The chain has TRBV7-9 and TRBJ2-3; 8 bases map to TRBD2. The TCR originated in a woman under 30 in good health. This CDR3 is CASSLIGGGLLLDTQYF. CDR3 bases: TGTGCCAGCAGCTTGATTGGCGGGGGGCTCCTCTTGGATACGCAGTATTTT.